The 31 T cell receptor beta chains below were found in one sample sequenced in a study of blood T cell repertoires in COVID-19. Profiled with immunoSEQ multiplex PCR; TCRdb holds only in-frame clones, not every one. The sample lists under 150,000 clones, almost 70% occurring once. The sequenced sample consisted of peripheral blood. The receptors derive from a woman in her 70s with acute or convalescent COVID-19.

The V gene is TRBV12-3 or TRBV12-4, the J gene TRBJ1-1; D not certain. The V and J ends lost 0 bases and 6 bases respectively, with 8 bases between them. CDR3 size: 13 residues. CDR3 region: CASSLAYISEAFF. The CDR3 bases are TGTGCCAGCAGTTTAGCGTACATATCTGAAGCTTTCTTT.

The V gene is TRBV5-8, the J gene TRBJ1-3; no clear D gene. The V end was cut by 4 bases, the J end by 1 base, with 6 bases between. Germline assignment: CDR1 SGHTS and CDR2 YDEGEE. The length of the CDR3 is 13 residues. CDR3 DNA sequence: TGTGCCAGCAGCGATAGATCTGGAAACACCATATATTTT. This encodes CASSDRSGNTIYF.

The V and J genes are TRBV9 and TRBJ2-7; D is perhaps TRBD1 (5 bases). This CDR3 contains 15 residues. V was clipped by 1 base and J by 0 bases, with 11 bases between them. Germline lookup yields CDR1 SGDLS and CDR2 YYNGEE. The chain's CDR3 is CASSVQGGSSYEQYF. The CDR3 nucleotides read TGTGCCAGCAGCGTACAGGGTGGAAGCTCCTACGAGCAGTACTTC.

The chain couples TRBV10-3 to TRBJ1-2, with a possible D match to TRBD1 (5 bases). With 0 bases removed from V and 8 bases from J, the gap between germline ends came to 13 bases. Germline lookup yields CDR1 ENHRY and CDR2 SYGVKD. There are 14 residues in the CDR3. CDR3 DNA sequence: TGTGCCATCAGTGAGTCTACCGGGGGTAGAGGCTACACCTTC. It encodes CAISESTGGRGYTF.

The chain links TRBV6-2 or TRBV6-3 to TRBJ2-5, with 9 bases that match TRBD1. The V and J ends lost 4 bases and 6 bases, in that order; junction bases with no gene match: 6. The CDR3 totals 14 residues. Germline V CDR1 and CDR2: MNHEY, SVGEGT. The CDR3 here is CASSWKDRGKTQYF. The CDR3, as DNA: TGTGCCAGCAGTTGGAAGGACAGGGGAAAGACCCAGTACTTC.

V gene TRBV9 combines with J gene TRBJ2-7; D may be TRBD2 (5 bases). The CDR3 is 14 amino acids. Trimming pared 0 bases from V and 2 bases from J, leaving 9 bases between. Germline V gene data show CDR1 as SGDLS and CDR2 as YYNGEE. The CDR3 DNA reads as TGTGCCAGCAGCGTAGAATCCGGGACCTACGAGCAGTACTTC. This encodes CASSVESGTYEQYF.

The genes are TRBV27 and TRBJ2-5; D may be TRBD2 (5 bases). The CDR3 consists of 16 residues. Trimming cost V 2 bases and J 0 bases, with 13 bases left between them. Germline V gene sequence: CDR1 MNHEY, CDR2 SMNVEV (reference sequence). Here the CDR3 reads CASSLEAATYQETQYF. CDR3 nucleotide sequence: TGTGCCAGCAGTTTAGAAGCGGCCACGTACCAAGAGACCCAGTACTTC.

This clone was seen a handful of times. The V call is TRBV10-3, the J call TRBJ2-7; 10 nucleotides match TRBD1. Losses at the gene ends were 8 bases for V and 7 bases for J; bases not matched to a gene: 8. CDR1 is ENHRY and CDR2 is SYGVKD in the germline V gene. The CDR3 spans 13 residues. The CDR3 DNA is TGTGCCATCGCTCGACAGGGGGCGTATGAGCAGTACTTC. Protein sequence: CAIARQGAYEQYF.

This clone appeared many times. The chain uses TRBV4-1 and TRBJ1-4, with D uncertain. V was cut by 2 bases and J by 7 bases, with 14 bases left in between. Germline CDR1 and CDR2: MGHRA and YSYEKL. The CDR3 covers 15 residues. CDR3 bases: TGCGCCAGCAGCCAACGCAGTCCAAGGAGTGAAAAACTGTTTTTT. It translates to CASSQRSPRSEKLFF.

The V and J genes are TRBV19 and TRBJ1-2; 8 bases line up with TRBD1. With V trimmed by 3 bases and J by 8 bases, 8 bases remained unmatched. The CDR3 runs to 14 residues. The germline gives CDR1 LNHDA, CDR2 SQIVND (reference sequence). The DNA of the CDR3 is TGTGCCAGTAGTATCGGGACAGGCGCTAAAGGCTACACCTTC. It translates to CASSIGTGAKGYTF.

This chain connects TRBV5-4 to TRBJ1-1; TRBD1 aligns across 11 bases. This CDR3 contains 13 residues. The V gene end was trimmed by 7 bases and the J gene end by 2 bases; junction bases not matched to a gene: 1. Germline V lookup: CDR1 SGHNT, CDR2 YYREEE (reference sequence). The CDR3 sequence is CASRTGGNTEAFF. The CDR3, as DNA: TGTGCCAGCCGGACAGGGGGCAACACTGAAGCTTTCTTT.

The rearrangement joins TRBV7-9 to TRBJ2-5; 10 nucleotides align to TRBD1. With V trimmed by 5 bases and J by 0 bases, 3 bases remained unmatched. The CDR3 covers 15 residues. CDR1 and CDR2 from the germline V gene are SEHNR and FQNEAQ (reference sequence). CDR3 in amino acids: CASSEDRGYQETQYF. The DNA for the CDR3 is TGTGCCAGCAGCGAGGACAGGGGGTACCAAGAGACCCAGTACTTC. The whole variable domain, remainder taken from reference TRBV7-9 and TRBJ2-5, is DTGVSQNPRHKITKRGQNVTFRCDPISEHNRLYWYRQTLGQGPEFLTYFQNEAQLEKSRLLSDRFSAERPKGSFSTLEIQRTEQGDSAMYLCASSEDRGYQETQYFGPGTRLLVL.

The chain is built from TRBV5-1 and TRBJ1-1, with 11 bases that match TRBD1. V lost 3 bases and J lost 4; bases outside the gene matches: 8. CDR3 size: 16 residues. Per the germline V gene, CDR1 is SGHRS and CDR2 is YFSETQ. CDR3 sequence reads: CASSWGQGDGGTEAFF. CDR3 DNA sequence: TGCGCCAGCAGCTGGGGACAGGGGGACGGGGGCACTGAAGCTTTCTTT.

The chain uses TRBV28 and TRBJ2-3; 10 bases line up with TRBD2. The V and J ends lost 6 bases and 0 bases, in that order; junction bases with no gene match: 12. Per germline, CDR1 MDHEN and CDR2 SYDVKM. CDR3 size: 18 residues. Written as DNA, the CDR3 is TGTGCCAGCAGCTCCATGGCTAGCGGGAGCCCTAGCACAGATACGCAGTATTTT. It yields the protein CASSSMASGSPSTDTQYF.

The CDR3 region is CASSAGWAGETQYF. DNA for the CDR3: TGTGCCAGCAGTGCTGGATGGGCGGGCGAGACCCAGTACTTC. This chain joins TRBV2 and TRBJ2-5; perhaps TRBD2 as D (5 bases). CDR3 length: 14 residues. From germline, CDR1 is SNHLY and CDR2 FYNNEI. V lost 4 bases to trimming and J lost 5 bases, with 14 bases between them.

J is TRBJ1-1 and V is TRBV19, with D possibly matching TRBD1 (5 bases). The germline V gene encodes CDR1 LNHDA and CDR2 SQIVND (reference sequence). The CDR3 runs 15 residues. V was shortened by 5 bases and J by 1 base, with 14 bases between the two germline ends. The CDR3 DNA is TGTGCCAGTAGTGGGAGGGGCCGTTCGAACACTGAAGCTTTCTTT. It codes for CASSGRGRSNTEAFF.

This clone occurred a few times. The chain combines TRBV28 with TRBJ1-2, with D unclear. Germline-derived CDR1 and CDR2 are MDHEN and SYDVKM. The CDR3 has 13 amino acids. Trimming cost V 3 bases and J 13 bases, with 18 bases left between them. CDR3 in amino acids: CASSLGRSLRITF. CDR3 coding DNA: TGTGCCAGCAGTTTGGGCCGCAGCCTTCGAATCACCTTC.

V and J are TRBV19 and TRBJ2-2, with D possibly being TRBD1 (5 bases). Germline assignment: CDR1 LNHDA and CDR2 SQIVND (reference sequence). Between the trimmed V and J ends, which lost 6 bases and 6 bases, there was a span of 14 bases. This CDR3 is built from 14 residues. CDR3 DNA: TGTGCCAGTAGCTCAGGGCTGGAGCCCGGGGAGCTGTTTTTT. It encodes CASSSGLEPGELFF.

The chain uses TRBV7-2 and TRBJ2-2; TRBD1 is a possible D gene (6 bases). CDR3 length: 15 residues. The germline CDR1 and CDR2 sequences are SGHTA and FQGNSA. V lost 5 bases to trimming and J lost 4 bases, with 14 bases between them. CDR3 in amino acids: CASSARTAGTGELFF. The CDR3 DNA sequence: TGTGCCAGCAGCGCCCGGACAGCCGGCACCGGGGAGCTGTTTTTT.

The chain couples TRBV11-2 to TRBJ1-3; D is undetermined. Between the trimmed V and J ends, which lost 5 bases and 0 bases, there was a span of 11 bases. Per germline, CDR1 SGHAT and CDR2 FQNNGV. This CDR3 is built from 15 residues. The CDR3 region has the DNA TGTGCCAGCAGCCCAACTGACACCTCTGGAAACACCATATATTTT. It encodes CASSPTDTSGNTIYF. The whole variable domain, filled in from reference TRBV11-2 and TRBJ1-3, reads EAGVAQSPRYKIIEKRQSVAFWCNPISGHATLYWYQQILGQGPKLLIQFQNNGVVDDSQLPKDRFSAERLKGVDSTLKIQPAKLEDSAVYLCASSPTDTSGNTIYFGEGSWLTVV.

The rearrangement links TRBV19 to TRBJ1-2; no definite D call. This CDR3 is 12 amino acids long. Germline lookup yields CDR1 LNHDA and CDR2 SQIVND (reference sequence). The V and J ends lost 7 bases and 5 bases respectively, with 11 bases between them. The CDR3, as DNA: TGTGCCAGTATGGCCGGGTGGTATGGCTACACCTTC. This encodes CASMAGWYGYTF.

The rearrangement joins TRBV7-9 to TRBJ1-1; possible D gene TRBD1, 5 bases. Trimming pared 4 bases from V and 2 bases from J, leaving 14 bases between. CDR1 and CDR2 from the germline V gene are SEHNR and FQNEAQ (reference sequence). The CDR3 has 15 residues. The CDR3 protein is CASSYPPGGNTEAFF. CDR3 in DNA: TGTGCCAGCAGCTACCCCCCGGGGGGAAACACTGAAGCTTTCTTT.

This clone was picked up many times. The chain recombines TRBV5-6 with TRBJ1-2; maybe TRBD1 (5 bases). Per the germline V gene, CDR1 is SGHDT and CDR2 is YYEEEE. This CDR3 spans 15 amino acids. Trimming pared 2 bases from V and 8 bases from J, leaving 19 bases between. CDR3 nucleotide sequence: TGTGCCAGCAGCTTTGGACACTCGCCCCCCTGGGGCTACACCTTC. This gives the protein CASSFGHSPPWGYTF.

This clone was found a few times. J is TRBJ1-3 and V is TRBV4-3; 9 bases are shared with TRBD1. Germline V gene lookup returns CDR1 LGHNA and CDR2 YSLEER. V trimming: 3 bases; J trimming: 3 bases; junction bases outside the gene matches: 9. The CDR3 is 17 residues long. CDR3 nucleotides: TGCGCCAGCAGCCAGTACTTACAGGGGGCAGGTGGAAACACCATATATTTT. This sequence encodes CASSQYLQGAGGNTIYF.

The chain carries TRBV4-1 and TRBJ2-3; 7 nucleotides align to TRBD2. V dropped 0 bases and J dropped 3; count of bases not matched to a gene: 0. The CDR3 sequence is 14 residues long. The germline V gene has CDR1 MGHRA and CDR2 YSYEKL. The CDR3 DNA follows: TGCGCCAGCAGCCAAGAGCGGGAGACAGATACGCAGTATTTT. This gives the protein CASSQERETDTQYF.

This sequence joins TRBV10-2 and TRBJ1-5; no firm D call. Between the trimmed V and J ends, which lost 3 bases and 4 bases, there was a span of 10 bases. Germline V gives CDR1 WSHSY, CDR2 SAAADI. The CDR3 is made up of 14 amino acids. CDR3 nucleotide sequence: TGCGCCAGCAGTGACTGGTCGGGGAATCAGCCCCAGCATTTT. Protein sequence: CASSDWSGNQPQHF.

The rearrangement joins TRBV5-1 to TRBJ2-1; 9 bases agree with TRBD1. Germline values: CDR1 SGHRS, CDR2 YFSETQ. Trimming removed 5 bases from V and 4 bases from J; junction bases left unmatched: 4. The CDR3 contains 14 residues. The CDR3 DNA sequence: TGCGCCAGCAGATCGGGACAGGGATACAATGAGCAGTTCTTC. Translated: CASRSGQGYNEQFF.

V and J are TRBV6-5 and TRBJ2-1; 7 bases match TRBD1. Per germline, CDR1 MNHEY and CDR2 SVGAGI. The length of the CDR3 is 13 residues. J was trimmed by 8 bases and V by 6 bases; bases with no gene match: 7. The CDR3 spells CASRRQGGDEQFF. DNA of the CDR3: TGTGCCAGCAGGAGACAGGGTGGCGATGAGCAGTTCTTC.

V and J are TRBV7-3 and TRBJ2-5; TRBD2 aligns across 9 bases. The CDR3 length is 15 residues. Trimming removed 5 bases from V and 4 bases from J; junction bases left unmatched: 8. Germline V gene data show CDR1 as SGHTA and CDR2 as FQGTGA. CDR3 bases: TGTGCCAGCAGCCCCTCCGGTAGCGGGAGAGAGACCCAGTACTTC. Its translation: CASSPSGSGRETQYF.

This chain uses TRBV2 with TRBJ1-2, with 10 bases matching TRBD1. The ends lost 4 bases at V and 4 bases at J; junction bases unmatched: 6. The germline V gene encodes CDR1 SNHLY and CDR2 FYNNEI. The CDR3 spans 15 residues. The CDR3 sequence is CASSVGTGAPYGYTF. Here the CDR3 DNA reads TGTGCCAGCAGTGTTGGGACAGGGGCCCCCTATGGCTACACCTTC.

This chain uses TRBV19 with TRBJ2-7, with TRBD2 as a possible D gene (5 bases). This CDR3 has 14 amino acids. CDR1 LNHDA and CDR2 SQIVND come from the germline V gene (reference sequence). The germline V and J ends were trimmed by 5 bases and 0 bases, with 11 bases remaining between them. The CDR3 sequence: CASSVTGSSYEQYF. CDR3 in DNA: TGTGCCAGTAGTGTGACTGGGAGCTCCTACGAGCAGTACTTC.